This T cell receptor beta chain was obtained from a study of T-cell reconstitution after alpha-beta-depleted transplantation in children (dated by TCRdb to 2016 to 2017). Regarding the study in general: The study quantitatively tracked T-cell immune reconstitution after TCRalphabeta/CD19-depleted allogeneic hematopoietic cell transplantation in children using TCR repertoire profiling.

This clonotype has a handful of counts. Its specific antigen is unknown. The input lacks base qualities; no much larger clone sits a single base away. Library method: PCR. Sequencer: Illumina HiSeq 2500. Molecular barcoding was employed in the preparation of TCR libraries, with unique molecular identifiers being used to normalize TCRbeta repertoire quantification. TCRdb took the public reads, trimmed them with fastp at Q25, ran MiXCR for clone calling and kept in-frame beta chains. Rows matching on CDR3 protein sequence are summarized as one entry with the most common DNA and genes. This sample is represented by hundreds of thousands of distinct CDR3 sequences; roughly 15% of them were singletons. The ten largest clones capture about 1.1% of the sample. The source is a human donor who donated a stem cell graft to a child with acute myeloid leukemia. The sample in question was PBMCs from the stem cell graft donor, obtained from the stem cell graft.

The CDR3 reads CASSPTSGTGELFF. The bases read TGTGCCAGCTCCCCGACTAGCGGCACCGGGGAGCTGTTTTTT. This chain is built from TRBV18 and TRBJ2-2; TRBD2 lines up with 9 middle nucleotides. The junction shows trimming of 6 bases on V and 4 bases on J, and the gene matches do not reach 3 bases of it. CDR1 is given as KGHSH and CDR2 as LQKENI, both from the germline V gene. There are 14 amino acids in the CDR3, from cysteine to phenylalanine inclusive. Only the CDR3 portion is preserved as DNA: 42 bases, with reading frame beginning at the first base.